The source of this T cell receptor beta chain is a study of cytomegalovirus exposure and HLA in healthy donors. A multiplex PCR was run with 60 Vbeta primers and 13 Jbeta primers. Only in-frame clones appear in the TCRdb table, and some are missing; sequencing was by immunoSEQ multiplex PCR. Of under 200,000 clones in the sample, 70% to 80% were seen once. Trimming took 4 bases from V and 2 from J; bases not matched to a gene: 7. CDR1 and CDR2 from the germline V gene are SGHRS and YFSETQ. This CDR3 is built from 16 residues. The J gene is TRBJ1-3, the V gene TRBV5-1; 9 bases align to TRBD1. This receptor was obtained from a woman between 45 and 60 years old in good health and CMV-seronegative. The sample taken for sequencing was PBMCs. CDR3 sequence reads: CASSRGQGSPGNTIYF. In DNA, the CDR3 is TGCGCCAGCAGCCGGGGACAGGGAAGCCCTGGAAACACCATATATTTT.